Below, 30 T cell receptor beta chains from the same sample are listed, as sequenced in a study of blood T cell repertoires in COVID-19. The protocol was immunoSEQ multiplex PCR, while the TCRdb copy is restricted to in-frame clones and leaves out a portion. The sample yields approximately 200,000 clones, about 86% seen once. The sequencing input was peripheral blood. These receptor sequences come from a woman in her thirties with active or convalescent COVID-19.

Only a few counts were recorded for this clone. This chain links TRBV6-2 or TRBV6-3 with TRBJ1-2, with 11 bases matching TRBD1. The V gene's germline CDR1 is MNHEY and CDR2 SVGEGT. The V segment lost 2 bases and the J segment 3 bases; nucleotides outside the gene matches: 11. This CDR3 contains 18 residues. The CDR3 spells CASSYPVDRGRFDYGYTF. The CDR3 nucleotides are TGTGCCAGCAGTTACCCGGTGGACAGGGGGCGCTTTGACTATGGCTACACCTTC.

The rearrangement links TRBV30 to TRBJ1-1; 8 bases line up with TRBD1. This CDR3 has 15 amino acids. The V segment lost 3 bases and the J segment 3 bases; nucleotides outside the gene matches: 9. Germline V lookup: CDR1 GTSNPN, CDR2 SVGIG (reference sequence). CDR3 DNA sequence: TGTGCCTGGAGCAGGGGGCGAGTAGTGGACACTGAAGCTTTCTTT. This codes for CAWSRGRVVDTEAFF.

This chain uses TRBV5-1 with TRBJ2-2, with D possibly being TRBD1 (6 bases). Trimming cost V 4 bases and J 0 bases, with 10 bases left between them. The CDR3 extends over 15 amino acids. Germline V gene data show CDR1 as SGHRS and CDR2 as YFSETQ. CDR3 in amino acids: CASSSAGANTGELFF. In DNA form, the CDR3 reads TGCGCCAGCAGCAGCGCAGGGGCGAACACCGGGGAGCTGTTTTTT.

The chain joins TRBV27 to TRBJ1-1; tentatively, D is TRBD1 (5 bases). Germline V CDR1 and CDR2: MNHEY, SMNVEV (reference sequence). The CDR3 contains 13 residues. The V end was cut by 4 bases, the J end by 5 bases, with 11 bases between. The CDR3, as DNA: TGTGCCAGCAGTTGGATTGGGGGGACTGAAGCTTTCTTT. Its translation is CASSWIGGTEAFF.

This clone was found once. The V call is TRBV13, the J call TRBJ2-2; perhaps TRBD2 as D (6 bases). Trimming shortened V by 4 bases and J by 2 bases, and 14 bases separated the two germline ends. Germline CDR1 and CDR2: PRHDT and FYEKMQ (reference sequence). The CDR3 is made up of 16 amino acids. This CDR3 is CASSSTRGVNTGELFF. CDR3 bases: TGTGCCAGCAGCTCTACCCGCGGGGTTAACACCGGGGAGCTGTTTTTT.

The V and J genes are TRBV10-2 and TRBJ2-5, with 10 positions matching TRBD2. V gave up 3 bases and J gave up 5 bases; unmatched junction bases: 6. Germline CDR1 and CDR2: WSHSY and SAAADI. The CDR3 contains 15 residues. CDR3 loop: CASSEVAGGPETQYF. CDR3 bases: TGCGCCAGCAGTGAAGTAGCGGGGGGCCCCGAGACCCAGTACTTC.

The chain recombines TRBV12-3 or TRBV12-4 with TRBJ1-2, with D tentatively TRBD1 (6 bases). V was pared by 3 bases and J by 4 bases, with 9 bases between. The CDR3 extends over 13 amino acids. The CDR3 nucleotides are TGTGCCAGCAGTTTTCAGGGGTCCTATGGCTACACCTTC. Translated: CASSFQGSYGYTF.

V and J are TRBV9 and TRBJ2-3, with TRBD2 matching 11 bases. Germline CDR1 reads SGDLS; CDR2 reads YYNGEE. J was trimmed by 0 bases and V by 0 bases; bases with no gene match: 9. There are 19 residues in the CDR3. CDR3 sequence: CASSVAEVAGGTSTDTQYF. The CDR3 nucleotides are TGTGCCAGCAGCGTAGCAGAAGTAGCGGGAGGGACTAGCACAGATACGCAGTATTTT.

This sequence joins TRBV3-1 (or the pseudogene TRBV3-2) and TRBJ2-3; D may be TRBD2 (5 bases). V lost 5 bases and J 0 bases, leaving 15 bases between the germline ends. The length of the CDR3 is 16 residues. CDR1 is LGHDT, CDR2 YNNKEL, per germline (reference sequence). The CDR3 region is CASSEGGGKSTDTQYF. CDR3 sequence (DNA): TGTGCCAGCAGCGAAGGAGGAGGAAAGAGCACAGATACGCAGTATTTT.

This clone was recorded once. The chain uses TRBV4-1 and TRBJ2-1; tentative D call: TRBD2 (7 bases). V lost 0 bases to trimming and J lost 8 bases, with 23 bases between them. The germline V gene encodes CDR1 MGHRA and CDR2 YSYEKL. The CDR3 covers 18 residues. This CDR3 is CASSQDPRRGGGVYEQFF. The CDR3 DNA follows: TGCGCCAGCAGCCAAGATCCTCGAAGGGGGGGAGGTGTCTATGAGCAGTTCTTC.

The rearrangement uses TRBV12-3 or TRBV12-4 and TRBJ2-2; D perhaps matches TRBD2 (5 bases). The V end was cut by 5 bases, the J end by 5 bases, with 9 bases between. This CDR3 comprises 13 residues. In nucleotides, the CDR3 is TGTGCCAGCAGTCCTCGGACTACCGGGGAGCTGTTTTTT. Translated: CASSPRTTGELFF.

The chain combines TRBV4-1 with TRBJ2-2; TRBD1 is a possible D gene (5 bases). The V gene's germline CDR1 is MGHRA and CDR2 YSYEKL. This CDR3 has 15 amino acids. V lost 1 base and J 0 bases, leaving 6 bases between the germline ends. The CDR3 nucleotides are TGCGCCAGCAGCCAAGGGACAACGAACACCGGGGAGCTGTTTTTT. Protein sequence: CASSQGTTNTGELFF.

This clone was recorded a few times. Other DNA variants within this sample encode the same CDR3. The rearrangement joins TRBV2 to TRBJ1-5; TRBD1 aligns across 7 bases. The V and J ends lost 4 bases and 4 bases, in that order; junction bases with no gene match: 1. From germline, CDR1 is SNHLY and CDR2 FYNNEI. The CDR3 has 13 amino acids. CDR3 loop: CASSGQGNQPQHF. CDR3 sequence (DNA): TGTGCCAGCAGTGGACAGGGTAATCAGCCCCAGCATTTT.

The chain recombines TRBV5-4 with TRBJ1-2, with D maybe TRBD1 (5 bases). The germline V and J ends were trimmed by 1 base and 2 bases, with 12 bases remaining between them. The CDR3 runs 15 residues. In germline, CDR1 is SGHNT, CDR2 YYREEE (reference sequence). CDR3: CASSLRKTANYGYTF. Written as DNA, the CDR3 is TGTGCCAGCAGCTTGCGTAAGACAGCAAACTATGGCTACACCTTC.

This chain connects TRBV19 to TRBJ2-7; tentatively, D is TRBD1 (6 bases). The CDR3 totals 15 residues. From germline, CDR1 is LNHDA and CDR2 SQIVND (reference sequence). The V end lost 4 bases, the J end lost 6 bases, and 19 bases lay between the germline ends. CDR3 protein: CASSTLTGRGAEQYF. CDR3 nucleotide sequence: TGTGCCAGTAGTACCCTCACAGGGCGAGGGGCCGAGCAGTACTTC. Full variable domain (rest looked up from reference TRBV19 and TRBJ2-7): DGGITQSPKYLFRKEGQNVTLSCEQNLNHDAMYWYRQDPGQGLRLIYYSQIVNDFQKGDIAEGYSVSREKKESFPLTVTSAQKNPTAFYLCASSTLTGRGAEQYFGPGTRLTVT.

The chain has TRBV3-1 (or the pseudogene TRBV3-2) and TRBJ1-1; 9 bases map to TRBD1. Germline V gives CDR1 LGHDT, CDR2 YNNKEL (reference sequence). The CDR3 length is 15 residues. The ends lost 1 base at V and 10 bases at J; junction bases unmatched: 10. In nucleotides, the CDR3 is TGTGCCAGCAGCCAAGCCCCGGGACAGGGACCTCTAGCTTTCTTT. It codes for CASSQAPGQGPLAFF.

The chain employs TRBV7-2 and TRBJ1-5; weak D call: TRBD1 (5 bases). Trimming left V 3 bases short and J 2 bases short, with 11 bases between. This CDR3 comprises 15 residues. CDR1 is SGHTA and CDR2 is FQGNSA in the germline V gene. The CDR3 DNA sequence: TGTGCCAGCAGCTTTGGGACGGGAGGCAATCAGCCCCAGCATTTT. Translated: CASSFGTGGNQPQHF.

This sequence joins TRBV5-1 and TRBJ2-7; a possible D gene is TRBD1 (5 bases). The CDR3 consists of 15 residues. The germline gives CDR1 SGHRS, CDR2 YFSETQ. V was clipped by 3 bases and J by 6 bases, with 19 bases between them. The CDR3: CASSSHHSRVLEQYF. The CDR3 DNA follows: TGCGCCAGCAGCTCTCACCACTCCAGGGTCCTCGAGCAGTACTTC.

V and J are TRBV4-1 and TRBJ1-5; D is possibly TRBD1 (6 bases). The germline CDR1 and CDR2 sequences are MGHRA and YSYEKL. CDR3 length equals 17 residues. The germline V and J ends were trimmed by 4 bases and 5 bases, with 21 bases remaining between them. Here the CDR3 DNA reads TGCGCCAGCAGCCCCCCACGGCGGGGGGCTTTGGATCAGCCCCAGCATTTT. It encodes CASSPPRRGALDQPQHF.

This chain joins TRBV24-1 and TRBJ1-1; TRBD1 agrees at 8 bases. CDR1 and CDR2 (germline): KGHDR, SFDVKD. With V trimmed by 8 bases and J by 8 bases, 6 bases remained unmatched. This CDR3 contains 12 residues. The CDR3 region is CATIGQGGEAFF. CDR3 nucleotide sequence: TGTGCCACCATCGGACAGGGTGGGGAAGCTTTCTTT.

The CDR3, as DNA: TGTGCCAGCAGCTTACGGGGACAGGGGTATCAGCCCCAGCATTTT. Protein: CASSLRGQGYQPQHF. J is TRBJ1-5 and V is TRBV5-8, with 10 bases matching TRBD1. The V gene end was trimmed by 2 bases and the J gene end by 5 bases; junction bases not matched to a gene: 4. Per the germline V gene, CDR1 is SGHTS and CDR2 is YDEGEE. The CDR3 extends over 15 amino acids.

The V and J genes are TRBV28 and TRBJ1-6; TRBD1 is a possible D gene (5 bases). The ends were cut back, 5 bases at V and 9 bases at J, with 8 bases in the middle. The germline CDR1 and CDR2 sequences are MDHEN and SYDVKM. The CDR3 consists of 12 residues. CDR3 DNA: TGTGCCAGCAGTCCCAGGGTTTCACCCCTCCACTTT. Its protein is CASSPRVSPLHF.

This chain joins TRBV28 and TRBJ2-1; 11 bases agree with TRBD2. The CDR3 runs to 14 residues. V gave up 1 base and J gave up 7 bases; unmatched junction bases: 0. Germline-derived CDR1 and CDR2 are MDHEN and SYDVKM. CDR3 sequence: CASSLLAGGNEQFF. As DNA, the CDR3 is TGTGCCAGCAGTTTATTAGCGGGAGGGAATGAGCAGTTCTTC.

There are a few counts of this clone. The CDR3: CASSEGQGLNQPQHF. The DNA of the CDR3 is TGTGCCAGCAGCGAGGGACAGGGCCTCAATCAGCCCCAGCATTTT. The chain recombines TRBV9 with TRBJ1-5; 9 positions match TRBD1. The junction had 4 bases not matched to a gene; V was cut back by 3 bases and J by 3 bases. Germline V gives CDR1 SGDLS, CDR2 YYNGEE. The CDR3 length is 15 residues.

Points on this clone: Other DNA sequences in this sample translate to the same CDR3. The J gene is TRBJ2-1, the V gene TRBV11-3, with D perhaps TRBD2 (6 bases). Germline values: CDR1 SGHNT, CDR2 YENEEA. The CDR3 runs to 14 residues. V shed 5 bases and J shed 0 bases, with 8 bases lying between them. Here the CDR3 reads CASSGRDSYNEQFF. CDR3 bases: TGTGCCAGCAGCGGGCGGGACTCCTACAATGAGCAGTTCTTC.

A single count supports this clone. The V and J genes are TRBV2 and TRBJ2-5; 11 bases map to TRBD2. Germline V lookup: CDR1 SNHLY, CDR2 FYNNEI. The CDR3 is 16 residues long. The junction had 6 bases not matched to a gene; V was cut back by 2 bases and J by 4 bases. The CDR3 sequence: CASSERVAGGVETQYF. The CDR3 region has the DNA TGTGCCAGCAGTGAAAGGGTAGCGGGGGGGGTAGAGACCCAGTACTTC. The full variable domain, its missing parts supplied by reference TRBV2 and TRBJ2-5, is EPEVTQTPSHQVTQMGQEVILRCVPISNHLYFYWYRQILGQKVEFLVSFYNNEISEKSEIFDDQFSVERPDGSNFTLKIRSTKLEDSAMYFCASSERVAGGVETQYFGPGTRLLVL.

This chain connects TRBV18 to TRBJ1-3, with 9 bases identical to TRBD1. This CDR3 spans 18 amino acids. The trim removed 3 bases at V and 2 bases at J, leaving 11 bases unmatched. CDR1 and CDR2 from the germline V gene are KGHSH and LQKENI. In DNA, the CDR3 is TGTGCCAGCTCACCTAAGGGCGCACAGGGGGCGGCTGGAAACACCATATATTTT. Translation: CASSPKGAQGAAGNTIYF.

The rearrangement links TRBV18 to TRBJ2-7, with 10 bases that match TRBD1. Germline V lookup: CDR1 KGHSH, CDR2 LQKENI. The CDR3 contains 15 residues. Germline trimming cut 1 base from V and 6 bases from J; bases unmatched to any gene: 6. CDR3 in amino acids: CASSPRDRGNGEQYF. The CDR3 DNA reads TGTGCCAGCTCACCACGGGACAGGGGTAATGGCGAGCAGTACTTC.

The gene calls are TRBV4-1 and TRBJ2-7, with 10 bases identical to TRBD2. There are 15 residues in the CDR3. The germline V gene encodes CDR1 MGHRA and CDR2 YSYEKL. V lost 0 bases, J lost 4 bases, and 3 bases stayed unmatched. The CDR3 spells CASSQDSAGGYEQYF. The DNA for the CDR3 is TGCGCCAGCAGCCAAGATTCAGCGGGGGGGTACGAGCAGTACTTC.

The genes are TRBV7-2 and TRBJ1-1; no firm D call. The CDR3 consists of 14 residues. Trimming took off 5 bases at V and 3 bases at J, with 13 bases between the two ends. Germline CDR1 reads SGHTA; CDR2 reads FQGNSA. In nucleotides, the CDR3 is TGTGCCAGCAGCGCGTTCGCTCGGGACACTGAAGCTTTCTTT. Its protein is CASSAFARDTEAFF.